This TCR beta chain was recorded in a study of shared clonotypes between healthy human individuals. Only in-frame clones appear in the TCRdb table, and some are missing; sequencing was by immunoSEQ multiplex PCR. The sample lists hundreds of thousands of clones, about 78% seen once, with less than 2% in the top ten. Overall study findings and caveats: The authors expected sequencing depth to affect clonotype sharing among donors.

This CDR3 spans 13 amino acids. V was pared by 4 bases and J by 1 base, with 1 base of the junction left unmatched. Per the germline V gene, CDR1 is GTSNPN and CDR2 is SVGIG (reference sequence). As regards this clone: What it binds is not known.

Sequenced sample: memory CD4+ T cells sorted from blood. The subset here: CD45RA-negative fraction. This clonotype originated in a woman aged 30 to 39 in good health. The chain links TRBV30 to TRBJ2-3, with 8 bases fitting TRBD2. Here the CDR3 DNA reads TGTGCCTGGACGGGGGGGGGCACAGATACGCAGTATTTT. Translation gives CAWTGGGTDTQYF.